This T cell receptor (beta chain) was sequenced in a study of cytomegalovirus exposure and HLA in healthy donors. Study-wide results and caveats: A missense variant in DCLRE1C was later tied to TCR beta V- and J-gene trimming. Sequences of the TCR beta chain were said to predict the HLA-A and HLA-B alleles of most subjects accurately. An assumption of roughly uniform sequencing depth across donors underlay the presence/absence analyses. Later work found most CMV-associated TCR beta chains apparently HLA-restricted.

Turning to this clone: Antigen unknown.

The PCR was carried out with 60 Vbeta primers and 13 Jbeta primers. Assay: immunoSEQ multiplex PCR; the TCRdb copy retains only in-frame clones and omits some. The ten most abundant clones cover 3.5% to 4.5% of a sample with some 110,000 clones. The CDR3 has 15 amino acids. With 5 bases clipped from V and 4 bases from J, the junction kept 9 bases outside the gene matches. Looked up from germline, CDR1 is SGHTA and CDR2 is FQGNSA. The specimen was PBMCs. The chain recombines TRBV7-2 with TRBJ1-2, with 8 nucleotides matching TRBD1. The source of this sequence is a man under 40 in good health and CMV-seronegative. The CDR3 nucleotides read TGTGCCAGCAGCCCGGGGCAGGGGGCTGGCTATGGCTACACCTTC. It is translated as CASSPGQGAGYGYTF.